This T cell receptor (beta chain) was profiled in a study of cytomegalovirus exposure and HLA in healthy donors. Study-wide points: A list of around 160 TCR beta chains associated with cytomegalovirus was given. The HLA-A and HLA-B alleles of most subjects were reportedly predicted accurately from TCR beta sequences.

About this clone itself: No antigen is known for it.

Trimming at V came to 4 bases and at J to 4 bases, leaving 12 bases not matched to a gene. This CDR3 comprises 17 residues. CDR1 and CDR2 (germline): MGHRA, YSYEKL. Researchers ran the PCR with 60 Vbeta and 13 Jbeta primers. TCRdb keeps only in-frame clones here, not all; method: immunoSEQ multiplex PCR. Seen here are approximately 120,000 clones, roughly four fifths observed once, and the top ten hold more than 1.5%. V usage is TRBV4-1 and J usage is TRBJ2-1; 8 bases map to TRBD1. The sample consisted of PBMCs. The sequence was obtained from a man in his fifties or sixties in good health and CMV-seronegative. CDR3 protein: CASSPHPGQGAYNEQFF. The CDR3 coding sequence is TGCGCCAGCAGCCCCCACCCAGGGCAGGGGGCTTACAATGAGCAGTTCTTC.